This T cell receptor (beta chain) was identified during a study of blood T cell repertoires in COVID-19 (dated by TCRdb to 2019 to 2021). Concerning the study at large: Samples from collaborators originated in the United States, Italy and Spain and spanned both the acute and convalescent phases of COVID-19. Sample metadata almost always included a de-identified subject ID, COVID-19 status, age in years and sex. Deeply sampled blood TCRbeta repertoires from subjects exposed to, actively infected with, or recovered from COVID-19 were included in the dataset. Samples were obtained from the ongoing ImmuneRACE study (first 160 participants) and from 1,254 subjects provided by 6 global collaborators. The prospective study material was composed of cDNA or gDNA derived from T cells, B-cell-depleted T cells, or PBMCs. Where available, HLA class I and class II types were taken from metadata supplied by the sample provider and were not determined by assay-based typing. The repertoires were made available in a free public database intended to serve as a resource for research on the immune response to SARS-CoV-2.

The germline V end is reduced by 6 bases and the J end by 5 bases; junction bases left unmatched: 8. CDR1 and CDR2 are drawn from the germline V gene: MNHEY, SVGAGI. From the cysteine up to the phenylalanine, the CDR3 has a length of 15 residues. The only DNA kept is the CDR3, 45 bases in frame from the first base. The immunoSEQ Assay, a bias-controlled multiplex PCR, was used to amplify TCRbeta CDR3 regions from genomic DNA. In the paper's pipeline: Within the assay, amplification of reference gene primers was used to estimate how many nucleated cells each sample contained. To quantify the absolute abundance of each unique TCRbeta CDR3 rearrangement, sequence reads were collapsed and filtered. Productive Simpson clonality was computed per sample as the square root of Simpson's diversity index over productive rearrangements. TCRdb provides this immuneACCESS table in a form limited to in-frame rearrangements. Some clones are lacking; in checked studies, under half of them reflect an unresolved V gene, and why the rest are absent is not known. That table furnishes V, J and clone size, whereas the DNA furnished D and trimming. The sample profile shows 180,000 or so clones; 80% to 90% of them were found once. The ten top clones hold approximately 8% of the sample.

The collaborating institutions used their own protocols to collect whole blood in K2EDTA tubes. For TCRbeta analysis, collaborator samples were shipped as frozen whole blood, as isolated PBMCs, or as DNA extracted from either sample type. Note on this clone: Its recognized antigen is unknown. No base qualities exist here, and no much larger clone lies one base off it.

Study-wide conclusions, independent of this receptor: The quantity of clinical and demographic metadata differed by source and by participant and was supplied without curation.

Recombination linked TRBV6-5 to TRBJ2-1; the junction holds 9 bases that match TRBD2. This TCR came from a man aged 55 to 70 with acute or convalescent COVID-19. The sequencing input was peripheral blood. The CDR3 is CASRGLAGLNNEQFF. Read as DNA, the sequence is TGTGCCAGCAGAGGGCTAGCGGGACTAAACAATGAGCAGTTCTTC.